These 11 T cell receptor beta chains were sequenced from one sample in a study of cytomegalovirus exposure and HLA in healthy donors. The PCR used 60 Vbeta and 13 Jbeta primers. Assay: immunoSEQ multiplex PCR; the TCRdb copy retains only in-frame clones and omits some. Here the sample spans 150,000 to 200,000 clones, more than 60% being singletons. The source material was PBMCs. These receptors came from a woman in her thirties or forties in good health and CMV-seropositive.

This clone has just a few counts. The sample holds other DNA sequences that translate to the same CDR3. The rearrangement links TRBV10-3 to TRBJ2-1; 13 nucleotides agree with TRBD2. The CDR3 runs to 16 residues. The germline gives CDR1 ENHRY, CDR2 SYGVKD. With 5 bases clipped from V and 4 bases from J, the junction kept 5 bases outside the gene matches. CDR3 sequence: CAISTPGLAGYNEQFF. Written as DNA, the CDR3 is TGTGCCATCAGTACCCCGGGACTAGCGGGGTACAATGAGCAGTTCTTC.

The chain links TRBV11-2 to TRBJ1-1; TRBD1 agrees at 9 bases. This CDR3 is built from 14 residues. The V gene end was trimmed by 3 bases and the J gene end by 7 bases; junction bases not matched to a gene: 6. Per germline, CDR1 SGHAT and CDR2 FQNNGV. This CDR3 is CASSFGQGLIEAFF. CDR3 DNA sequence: TGTGCCAGCAGCTTCGGACAGGGGTTAATTGAAGCTTTCTTT.

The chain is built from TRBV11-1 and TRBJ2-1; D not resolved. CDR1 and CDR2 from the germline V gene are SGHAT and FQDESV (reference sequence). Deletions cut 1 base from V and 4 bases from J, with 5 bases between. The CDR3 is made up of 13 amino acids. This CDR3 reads CASSLELYNEQFF. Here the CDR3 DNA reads TGTGCCAGCAGCTTAGAACTATACAATGAGCAGTTCTTC.

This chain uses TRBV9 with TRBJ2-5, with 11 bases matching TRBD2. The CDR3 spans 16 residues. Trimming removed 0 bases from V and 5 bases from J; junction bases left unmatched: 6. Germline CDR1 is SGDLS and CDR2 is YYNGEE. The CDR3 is CASSVGASGRMETQYF. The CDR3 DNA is TGTGCCAGCAGCGTAGGGGCTAGCGGGAGGATGGAGACCCAGTACTTC.

CDR3 amino acids: CASSMGQSSYNEQFF. As DNA, the CDR3 is TGTGCCAGTAGTATGGGGCAGAGCTCCTACAATGAGCAGTTCTTC. The chain links TRBV19 to TRBJ2-1, with D possibly matching TRBD1 (5 bases). V shed 3 bases and J shed 0 bases, with 9 bases lying between them. Germline CDR1 LNHDA, CDR2 SQIVND (reference sequence). The CDR3 extends over 15 amino acids. The entire variable domain, with the rest obtained from reference TRBV19 and TRBJ2-1, is as follows: DGGITQSPKYLFRKEGQNVTLSCEQNLNHDAMYWYRQDPGQGLRLIYYSQIVNDFQKGDIAEGYSVSREKKESFPLTVTSAQKNPTAFYLCASSMGQSSYNEQFFGPGTRLTVL.

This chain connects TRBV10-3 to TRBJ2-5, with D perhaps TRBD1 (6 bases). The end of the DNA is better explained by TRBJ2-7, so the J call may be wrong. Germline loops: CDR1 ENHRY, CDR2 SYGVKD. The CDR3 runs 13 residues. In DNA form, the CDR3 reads TGTGCCATCGGGTGGCAGGGGCACTACGAGCAGTACTTC. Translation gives CAIGWQGHYEQYF.

CDR3 nucleotide sequence: TGTGCCAGCAGCTATCCTGGGGCTAGCGGGAGTCGTGAGCAGTTCTTC. Protein: CASSYPGASGSREQFF. This chain connects TRBV28 to TRBJ2-1, with 10 positions matching TRBD2. The CDR3 runs to 16 residues. Per the germline V gene, CDR1 is MDHEN and CDR2 is SYDVKM. Trimming removed 6 bases from V and 9 bases from J; junction bases left unmatched: 14.

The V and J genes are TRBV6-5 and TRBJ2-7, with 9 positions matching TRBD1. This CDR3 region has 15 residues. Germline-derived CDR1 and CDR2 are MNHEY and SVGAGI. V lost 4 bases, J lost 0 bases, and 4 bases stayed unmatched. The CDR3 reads CASSSTGGHSYEQYF. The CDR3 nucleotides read TGTGCCAGCAGTTCAACAGGGGGCCACTCCTACGAGCAGTACTTC.

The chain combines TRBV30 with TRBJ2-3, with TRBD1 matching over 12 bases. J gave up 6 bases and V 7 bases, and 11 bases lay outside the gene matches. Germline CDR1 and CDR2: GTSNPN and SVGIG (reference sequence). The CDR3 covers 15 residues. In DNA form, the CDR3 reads TGTGCCTTCTACCGGGACAGGGGGCGATTGGATACGCAGTATTTT. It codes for CAFYRDRGRLDTQYF.

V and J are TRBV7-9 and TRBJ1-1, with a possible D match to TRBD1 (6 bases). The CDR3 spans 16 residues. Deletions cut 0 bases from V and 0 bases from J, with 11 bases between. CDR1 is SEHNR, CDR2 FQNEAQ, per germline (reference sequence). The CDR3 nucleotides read TGTGCCAGCAGCTTAGCGCCGGGGGGCGTGAACACTGAAGCTTTCTTT. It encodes CASSLAPGGVNTEAFF.

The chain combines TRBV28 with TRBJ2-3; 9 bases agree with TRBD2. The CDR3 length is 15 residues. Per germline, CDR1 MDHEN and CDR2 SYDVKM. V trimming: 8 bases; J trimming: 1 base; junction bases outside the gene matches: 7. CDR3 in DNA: TGTGCCAGCCTTCCCCCTAGCGGGGGCACAGATACGCAGTATTTT. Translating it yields CASLPPSGGTDTQYF.